This T cell receptor beta chain is from a study of CD8 T cells in Susac syndrome. Treatment-naive patients with stable or active relapsing-remitting disease were the multiple sclerosis controls. The CD8+ and CD4+ T cells were isolated magnetically using a negative isolation approach, whereas the TEMRA cells were enriched by FACS. RNA amounts of roughly 0.45 to 1 ug underwent reverse transcription with random hexamers. TCRdb called the immunoSEQ multiplex PCR reads again in MiXCR, with one record for every CDR3 protein. The table lists hundreds of thousands of distinct CDR3 sequences, about nine tenths of them singletons, with approximately 0.2% in the top ten. Trimming removed 2 bases at V and 4 bases at J, with 26 bases between. Germline loops: CDR1 SEHNR, CDR2 FQNEAQ (reference sequence). CDR3 length equals 19 residues.

The sample comprised CD8+ T cells from PBMCs. The chain links TRBV7-9 to TRBJ2-5; D possibly matches TRBD1 or TRBD2 (5 bases each). This TCR was recovered from a human donor with multiple sclerosis. The CDR3 reads CASSLIVGRETGTTETQYF. The CDR3 nucleotides read TGTGCCAGCAGCTTAATTGTAGGCCGGGAAACCGGGACGACAGAGACCCAGTACTTC.